This T cell receptor (beta chain) came from a study of OX40 agonist ivuxolimab in advanced cancers. In the case of this clone: Its antigen is still unknown.

Findings and limits, study-wide: The antigens recognized by the expanded peripheral T cells, that is their antigen specificity, were not determined.

The assay was immunoSEQ multiplex PCR, and TCRdb's table has in-frame clones only and misses some. The table has around 72,000 clones, 75% to 90% seen once. Germline-derived CDR1 and CDR2 are GTSNPN and SVGIG (reference sequence). Trimming shortened V by 1 base and J by 3 bases, and 13 bases separated the two germline ends. There are 15 residues in the CDR3. Sequencing was performed on CD4+ or CD8+ T cells sorted from blood, taken in a trial of the OX40 agonist ivuxolimab. The chain uses TRBV30 and TRBJ1-3, with D uncertain. This sequence was found in an adult with an advanced solid tumor such as melanoma, head and neck, liver or kidney cancer. For the CDR3, the DNA is TGTGCCTGGAGTGCCGTCAAGATCAGTGGAAACACCATATATTTT. This translates into CAWSAVKISGNTIYF.